These 9 T cell receptor beta chains were sequenced from one sample in a study of OX40 agonist ivuxolimab in advanced cancers. Using immunoSEQ multiplex PCR, the repertoire was profiled, and TCRdb retains in-frame clones only, with some absent. In the table there are 77,000 or so clones, about 88% of which are singletons. Sequencing was performed on CD4+ or CD8+ T cells sorted from blood, taken in a trial of the OX40 agonist ivuxolimab. The receptors originated from an adult with an advanced solid tumor such as melanoma, head and neck, liver or kidney cancer.

This rearrangement joins TRBV29-1 to TRBJ2-5; D perhaps matches TRBD2 (5 bases). The V gene's germline CDR1 is SQVTM and CDR2 ANQGSEA. V lost 8 bases and J 4 bases, leaving 14 bases between the germline ends. This CDR3 is 12 amino acids long. The CDR3 here is CSFGSGSETQYF. CDR3 in DNA: TGCAGCTTCGGGTCGGGGTCAGAGACCCAGTACTTC.

This clone appeared a few times. This chain joins TRBV4-2 and TRBJ2-1; 8 bases map to TRBD2. In germline, CDR1 is LGHNA, CDR2 YNFKEQ. The CDR3 has 17 residues. The V and J ends lost 2 bases and 5 bases, in that order; junction bases with no gene match: 11. The CDR3 spells CASSQRISGSNNNEQFF. The CDR3, as DNA: TGTGCCAGCAGCCAAAGGATCAGCGGGAGTAACAACAATGAGCAGTTCTTC.

The chain recombines TRBV2 with TRBJ2-1; D unclear. Trimming took 11 bases from V and 3 from J, leaving 5 bases between them. The CDR3 sequence is 10 residues long. The germline gives CDR1 SNHLY, CDR2 FYNNEI. The CDR3 bases are TGTGCCCTTGGCTACAATGAGCAGTTCTTC. It specifies CALGYNEQFF.

The CDR3 DNA reads as TGTGCCAGCAGCCCCGTCAACACAGATACGCAGTATTTT. This sequence encodes CASSPVNTDTQYF. The V and J genes are TRBV5-8 and TRBJ2-3; D uncertain. From germline, CDR1 is SGHTS and CDR2 YDEGEE. V was shortened by 4 bases and J by 2 bases, with 8 bases between the two germline ends. CDR3 length: 13 amino acids.

The V gene is TRBV18, the J gene TRBJ2-3; no reliable D call. V was pared by 0 bases and J by 3 bases, with 7 bases between. The germline gives CDR1 KGHSH, CDR2 LQKENI. The CDR3 spans 14 residues. CDR3 amino acids: CASSPPVGTDTQYF. CDR3 in DNA: TGTGCCAGCTCACCACCCGTTGGGACAGATACGCAGTATTTT.

In nucleotides, the CDR3 is TGTGCCAGCAGCCGTGGGACAGGGGGCCCCACCGGGGATCAGCCCCAGCATTTT. Its protein product is CASSRGTGGPTGDQPQHF. The rearrangement links TRBV5-4 to TRBJ1-5; 12 bases are a match to TRBD1. The CDR3 consists of 18 residues. Looked up from germline, CDR1 is SGHNT and CDR2 is YYREEE (reference sequence). J gave up 5 bases and V 4 bases, and 13 bases lay outside the gene matches.

This chain uses TRBV6-6 with TRBJ2-7; D assignment may be TRBD1 or TRBD2 (5 bases each). With 2 bases removed from V and 5 bases from J, the gap between germline ends came to 13 bases. In germline, CDR1 is MNHNY, CDR2 SVGAGI (reference sequence). The CDR3 is made up of 14 amino acids. The CDR3 loop reads CASSYRGTQHEQYF. Here the CDR3 DNA reads TGTGCCAGCAGTTACCGGGGCACCCAACACGAGCAGTACTTC.

The chain is built from TRBV29-1 and TRBJ2-1; D remains ambiguous. The CDR3 length is 13 residues. Germline-derived CDR1 and CDR2 are SQVTM and ANQGSEA. V lost 7 bases, J lost 3 bases, and 13 bases lay in between. The DNA for the CDR3 is TGCAGCGGGGGTTGGCGCAACTACAATGAGCAGTTCTTC. Translation: CSGGWRNYNEQFF.

The chain is built from TRBV27 and TRBJ1-1; D possibly corresponds to TRBD1 (5 bases). Trimming left V 6 bases short and J 1 base short, with 9 bases between. Germline lookup yields CDR1 MNHEY and CDR2 SMNVEV (reference sequence). The CDR3 is 13 amino acids. The CDR3 DNA sequence: TGTGCCAGCAGCATGACAGCGAACACTGAAGCTTTCTTT. Protein: CASSMTANTEAFF.